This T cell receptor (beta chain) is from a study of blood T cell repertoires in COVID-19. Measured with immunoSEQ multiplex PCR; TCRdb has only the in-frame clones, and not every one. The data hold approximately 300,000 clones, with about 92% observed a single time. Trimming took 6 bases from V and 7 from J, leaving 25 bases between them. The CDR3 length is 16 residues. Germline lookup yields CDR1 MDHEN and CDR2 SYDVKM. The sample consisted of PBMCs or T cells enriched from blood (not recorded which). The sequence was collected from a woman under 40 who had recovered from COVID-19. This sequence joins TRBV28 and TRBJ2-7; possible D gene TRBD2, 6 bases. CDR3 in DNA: TGTGCCAGCAGACATGTGGCCTTGAAGGGACTGAAGGAGCAGTACTTC. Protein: CASRHVALKGLKEQYF.